The rows below give T cell receptor beta chains drawn from one sample of a study of T cells in Graves' hyperthyroidism and ophthalmopathy. TCRdb independently ran MiXCR on the multiplex PCR reads; one entry per CDR3 protein. The profile shows approximately 600,000 distinct CDR3 sequences, 15% to 20% of them singletons. The sample comprised blood. Receptors were obtained from a woman younger than 45 with Graves' hyperthyroidism. The CDR3 runs from the conserved cysteine through the conserved F or W. A D gene is named only where the DNA matches it firmly. Rows give clone size only sometimes, using once, few, many, or a class for an expanded clone.

d_call j_call v_call clone_size cdr3_aa cdr3_nt
TRBD2 TRBJ2-1 TRBV24-1 . CATSDVKGTSGALYNEQFF TGTGCCACCAGTGATGTGAAGGGGACTAGCGGGGCCCTCTACAATGAGCAGTTCTTC
. TRBJ2-7 TRBV28 many CASSYIGVAYEQYF TGTGCCAGCAGTTACATCGGAGTCGCCTACGAGCAGTACTTC
. TRBJ2-7 TRBV18 many CASSRQAYEQYF TGTGCCAGCTCACGGCAGGCCTACGAGCAGTACTTC
TRBD1 TRBJ2-7 TRBV6-1 few CASSEATGGSYEQYF TGTGCCAGCAGTGAAGCGACAGGGGGCTCGTACGAGCAGTACTTC
. TRBJ1-1 TRBV20-1 many CSVALPRGNTEAFF TGCAGTGTCGCCCTCCCCAGGGGGAACACTGAAGCTTTCTTT
. TRBJ2-4 TRBV11-3 . CASSLPGVKNIQYF TGTGCCAGCAGCTTACCCGGGGTCAAAAACATTCAGTACTTC
TRBD2 TRBJ2-1 TRBV5-1 many CASSQGTSGRVNEQFF TGCGCCAGCAGCCAGGGCACTAGCGGGAGGGTAAATGAGCAGTTCTTC
TRBD2 TRBJ2-7 TRBV12-3/TRBV12-4 . CASTLLAGGSYEQYF TGTGCCAGCACCTTACTAGCGGGAGGAAGTTACGAGCAGTACTTC
TRBD1 TRBJ2-7 TRBV20-1 . CSARLGQGAPNEQYF TGCAGTGCTAGGCTTGGACAGGGGGCGCCGAACGAGCAGTACTTC
. TRBJ2-2 TRBV11-2 many CASSLLRVNTGELFF TGTGCCAGCAGCTTATTAAGGGTTAACACCGGGGAGCTGTTTTTT
. TRBJ2-1 TRBV24-1 . CATSDLIDEQFF TGTGCCACCAGTGATTTGATAGATGAGCAGTTCTTC
. TRBJ1-5 TRBV30 few CAWSTRGIDQPQHF TGTGCCTGGAGCACAAGGGGAATCGATCAGCCCCAGCATTTT
. TRBJ2-2 TRBV28 few CVSSFRGAGNTGELFF TGTGTCAGCAGTTTCCGGGGGGCCGGGAACACCGGGGAGCTGTTTTTT
TRBD1 TRBJ1-2 TRBV10-3 few CAISDLEGAYTF TGTGCCATCAGTGACTTGGAGGGGGCTTACACCTTC
. TRBJ2-7 TRBV11-2 few CASSLLDRLGGEQYF TGTGCCAGCAGCTTACTGGACAGGCTGGGGGGGGAGCAGTACTTC
. TRBJ2-3 TRBV2 many CASSEAVAASTDTQYF TGTGCCAGCAGTGAAGCGGTAGCGGCTAGCACAGATACGCAGTATTTT
TRBD1 TRBJ1-1 TRBV6-1 . CAVRLDRGYSEAFF TGTGCCGTACGATTGGACAGGGGTTACTCTGAAGCTTTCTTT
TRBD1 TRBJ1-4 TRBV3-1 many CASSQADRGDEKLFF TGTGCCAGCAGCCAAGCCGACAGGGGGGATGAAAAACTGTTTTTT
TRBD1 TRBJ2-7 TRBV27 . CASSLSRDRTYEQYF TGTGCCAGCAGTTTGAGCCGGGACAGAACCTACGAGCAGTACTTC
. TRBJ2-3 TRBV6-1 many CASSEALADTQYF TGTGCCAGCAGTGAAGCGCTAGCAGATACGCAGTATTTT
TRBD1 TRBJ2-7 TRBV11-2 few CASSEGQKQYF TGTGCCAGCAGCGAGGGACAGAAGCAGTACTTC
. TRBJ1-1 TRBV7-9 few CASRSLTDEAFF TGTGCCAGCAGAAGTCTGACGGATGAAGCTTTCTTT